This TCR beta chain comes out of a study of T cells after yellow fever vaccination. Across the whole study: Some fractions had low cell numbers, and these were prepared with SMART-Seq v4 Ultra Low Input.

Worth noting for this clonotype: Antigen specificity is unknown.

TCR cDNA was made by 5'RACE template switching, adding a universal primer site and UMIs. TCRdb itself ran the 5' RACE reads through MiXCR, one entry per CDR3 protein. The sample has about 340,000 distinct CDR3 sequences; roughly an eighth are singletons. Germline assignment: CDR1 MNHNY and CDR2 SVGAGI (reference sequence). V lost 3 bases to trimming and J lost 3 bases, with 11 bases between them. The CDR3 contains 14 residues. Study outcomes and limitations: Abundant contaminating clonotypes from the bulk population could appear in FACS-sorted repertoires. The appearance of a small share of clonotypes in both CD4 and CD8 compartments was observed.

The specimen comprised CD4+ T cells sorted from PBMCs, sampled 15 days after the yellow fever booster vaccination. The receptor was derived from a man aged 18 to 35 who received the YFV17D yellow fever vaccine. The chain joins TRBV6-6 to TRBJ2-5; perhaps TRBD1 as D (5 bases). The CDR3 reads CASSYVGLKETQYF. The CDR3 region has the DNA TGTGCCAGCAGTTATGTGGGGCTGAAAGAGACCCAGTACTTC.